Listed here are 11 T cell receptor beta chains from one sample, sequenced in a study of cytomegalovirus exposure and HLA in healthy donors. Assay used: immunoSEQ multiplex PCR; TCRdb lists only in-frame clones, some missing. Among roughly 270,000 clones, approximately 88% were seen once, and the ten largest hold about 0.9%. Material for sequencing was PBMCs. Every receptor here comes from a woman aged 18-30 years in good health and CMV-seronegative.

V gene TRBV9 combines with J gene TRBJ2-1; tentative D call: TRBD2 (6 bases). V lost 3 bases, J lost 4 bases, and 14 bases lay in between. The germline gives CDR1 SGDLS, CDR2 YYNGEE. This CDR3 contains 15 residues. The CDR3 nucleotides are TGTGCCAGCAGCGGTATTCGGGGGAGGTACAATGAGCAGTTCTTC. It specifies CASSGIRGRYNEQFF.

The gene calls are TRBV5-5 and TRBJ2-2; TRBD2 matches 10 bases. CDR1 is SGHKS, CDR2 YYEKEE, per germline (reference sequence). The CDR3 is made up of 18 amino acids. V was pared by 7 bases and J by 7 bases, with 19 bases of the junction left unmatched. As DNA, the CDR3 is TGTGCCAGCTACCAAGGAACTAGCGGGATAGGGGAGATCGGGGAGCTGTTTTTT. This encodes CASYQGTSGIGEIGELFF.

The chain carries TRBV19 and TRBJ2-1; 7 nucleotides align to TRBD1. The V gene's germline CDR1 is LNHDA and CDR2 SQIVND (reference sequence). The CDR3 is 14 residues long. V lost 10 bases to trimming and J lost 0 bases; unmatched junction nucleotides: 6. The CDR3 coding sequence is TGTGCCACTTCGACAGGGAACTCCTACAATGAGCAGTTCTTC. Its protein product is CATSTGNSYNEQFF.

V usage is TRBV11-2 and J usage is TRBJ2-1; the D is unclear. The germline CDR1 and CDR2 sequences are SGHAT and FQNNGV. Deletions cut 6 bases from V and 10 bases from J, with 16 bases between. This CDR3 spans 13 amino acids. The CDR3 loop reads CASSLGDLLEQFF. CDR3 DNA: TGTGCCAGCAGTCTCGGAGACCTTTTGGAGCAGTTCTTC.

V usage is TRBV5-1 and J usage is TRBJ2-7; the match to TRBD2 covers 8 bases. CDR1 is SGHRS and CDR2 is YFSETQ in the germline V gene. Trimming removed 0 bases from V and 3 bases from J; junction bases left unmatched: 2. The CDR3 loop spans 14 amino acids. This chain's CDR3 is CASSLAGGGYEQYF. The CDR3 DNA sequence: TGCGCCAGCAGCTTGGCCGGGGGGGGCTACGAGCAGTACTTC.

The chain links TRBV28 to TRBJ2-5; no reliable D call. CDR1 MDHEN and CDR2 SYDVKM come from the germline V gene. This CDR3 has 12 residues. Trimming took 8 bases from V and 4 from J, leaving 11 bases between them. The CDR3 DNA sequence: TGTGCCAGCGGAAGCGAGGTAGAGACCCAGTACTTC. Translating gives CASGSEVETQYF.

The rearrangement uses TRBV11-2 and TRBJ1-5; no reliable D call. This CDR3 contains 14 residues. With 1 base removed from V and 9 bases from J, the gap between germline ends came to 13 bases. The germline V gene encodes CDR1 SGHAT and CDR2 FQNNGV. CDR3 region: CASSLVSPGGPQHF. For the CDR3, the DNA is TGTGCCAGCAGCTTAGTAAGTCCAGGAGGGCCCCAGCATTTT.

The V gene is TRBV28, the J gene TRBJ1-2, with a tentative D call TRBD1 (5 bases). The V gene's germline CDR1 is MDHEN and CDR2 SYDVKM. The V end was cut by 5 bases, the J end by 4 bases, with 14 bases between. This CDR3 contains 14 residues. The CDR3 nucleotides read TGTGCCAGCAGTCTCGGGGGGGGACTCTATGGCTACACCTTC. This translates into CASSLGGGLYGYTF.

The gene calls are TRBV14 and TRBJ2-5, with TRBD1 as a possible D gene (6 bases). V lost 6 bases and J lost 5, with 13 bases in between. Germline values: CDR1 SGHDN, CDR2 FVKESK. The CDR3 is 13 amino acids. DNA of the CDR3: TGTGCCAGCAGGAGGGGGATCGGGGAGACCCAGTACTTC. It is translated as CASRRGIGETQYF.

The rearrangement joins TRBV9 to TRBJ1-2, with 9 positions matching TRBD1. The length of the CDR3 is 14 residues. Germline assignment: CDR1 SGDLS and CDR2 YYNGEE. V was clipped by 3 bases and J by 3 bases; unmatched bases: 3. The CDR3 DNA sequence: TGTGCCAGCAGCGCCAGACAGGGGGACTATGGCTACACCTTC. As protein: CASSARQGDYGYTF.

The V and J genes are TRBV30 and TRBJ1-1; D remains ambiguous. The CDR3 consists of 15 residues. Trimming pared 2 bases from V and 0 bases from J, leaving 13 bases between. Germline CDR1 and CDR2: GTSNPN and SVGIG (reference sequence). This chain's CDR3 is CAWSSPQRMNTEAFF. CDR3 DNA sequence: TGTGCCTGGAGTAGTCCCCAGAGGATGAACACTGAAGCTTTCTTT.